Listed below are T cell receptor beta chains from one sample, sequenced in a study of blood T cell repertoires in COVID-19. This table comes from immunoSEQ multiplex PCR, and its TCRdb copy is limited to in-frame clones, with some not included. This sample has about 140,000 clones; approximately 88% occur once, and the top ten carry roughly 10%. The sample was peripheral blood. The receptors derive from a man in his fifties or sixties with active or convalescent COVID-19. Each CDR3 is given with its conserved first and last residue. The D gene is left open where the match is weak. Clone size, where shown, is once, few, many, or a class for clones that have expanded.

d_call: TRBD1
cdr3_length: 16
clone_size: NA
v_call: TRBV7-2
j_call: TRBJ1-1
cdr3_aa: CASSFTGTGAGTEAFF
cdr3_nt: TGTGCCAGCAGCTTTACCGGGACAGGGGCAGGTACTGAAGCTTTCTTT

d_call: NA
cdr3_length: 16
clone_size: NA
v_call: TRBV5-1
j_call: TRBJ1-3
cdr3_aa: CASSLLGAPSGNTIYF
cdr3_nt: TGCGCCAGCAGCTTGTTGGGGGCTCCCTCTGGAAACACCATATATTTT

d_call: TRBD1
cdr3_length: 16
clone_size: NA
v_call: TRBV12-5
j_call: TRBJ2-1
cdr3_aa: CASGLVLDRANNEQFF
cdr3_nt: TGTGCTAGTGGTTTGGTACTGGACAGGGCGAACAATGAGCAGTTCTTC

d_call: TRBD1
cdr3_length: 14
clone_size: NA
v_call: TRBV28
j_call: TRBJ2-3
cdr3_aa: CASTPDRVTDTQYF
cdr3_nt: TGTGCCAGCACCCCGGACAGGGTCACAGATACGCAGTATTTT

d_call: TRBD2
cdr3_length: 18
clone_size: NA
v_call: TRBV24-1
j_call: TRBJ2-2
cdr3_aa: CATSDFGSGRVSTGELFF
cdr3_nt: TGTGCCACCAGTGATTTTGGTAGCGGGAGGGTTAGCACCGGGGAGCTGTTTTTT

d_call: TRBD1
cdr3_length: 17
clone_size: NA
v_call: TRBV2
j_call: TRBJ1-3
cdr3_aa: CASSYAGTGDAGNTIYF
cdr3_nt: TGTGCCAGCAGTTACGCCGGGACAGGGGACGCTGGAAACACCATATATTTT

d_call: TRBD1
cdr3_length: 14
clone_size: NA
v_call: TRBV3-1/TRBV3-2
j_call: TRBJ1-1
cdr3_aa: CASSHGQGAAEAFF
cdr3_nt: TGTGCCAGCAGCCATGGACAGGGGGCAGCTGAAGCTTTCTTT

d_call: TRBD2
cdr3_length: 17
clone_size: NA
v_call: TRBV11-2
j_call: TRBJ2-1
cdr3_aa: CASSLARISGTYNEQFF
cdr3_nt: TGTGCCAGCAGCTTAGCCCGGATTAGCGGGACCTACAATGAGCAGTTCTTC

d_call: NA
cdr3_length: 15
clone_size: NA
v_call: TRBV19
j_call: TRBJ2-5
cdr3_aa: CASSIRQGGQETQYF
cdr3_nt: TGTGCCAGTAGTATCCGTCAGGGAGGCCAAGAGACCCAGTACTTC

d_call: NA
cdr3_length: 12
clone_size: NA
v_call: TRBV28
j_call: TRBJ1-1
cdr3_aa: CASSLGQGRAFF
cdr3_nt: TGTGCCAGCAGTTTGGGGCAGGGTCGAGCTTTCTTT

d_call: TRBD2
cdr3_length: 19
clone_size: NA
v_call: TRBV4-3
j_call: TRBJ2-2
cdr3_aa: CASSRQYRTSGISTGELFF
cdr3_nt: TGCGCCAGCAGCCGACAGTATAGGACTAGCGGGATTAGCACCGGGGAGCTGTTTTTT

d_call: NA
cdr3_length: 14
clone_size: NA
v_call: TRBV11-2
j_call: TRBJ1-1
cdr3_aa: CASSLRVPEAEAFF
cdr3_nt: TGTGCCAGCAGCCTCAGGGTCCCCGAGGCTGAAGCTTTCTTT

d_call: NA
cdr3_length: 15
clone_size: NA
v_call: TRBV5-1
j_call: TRBJ1-6
cdr3_aa: CASSLSAGLESPLHF
cdr3_nt: TGCGCCAGCAGCTTGTCCGCAGGGCTGGAGTCACCCCTCCACTTT

d_call: NA
cdr3_length: 14
clone_size: NA
v_call: TRBV18
j_call: TRBJ2-3
cdr3_aa: CASSRTGGRDTQYF
cdr3_nt: TGTGCCAGCTCACGGACGGGGGGCCGGGATACGCAGTATTTT

d_call: NA
cdr3_length: 15
clone_size: NA
v_call: TRBV4-2
j_call: TRBJ2-7
cdr3_aa: CASSQDNQRAYEQYF
cdr3_nt: TGTGCCAGCAGCCAAGATAACCAACGGGCCTACGAGCAGTACTTC

d_call: NA
cdr3_length: 14
clone_size: few
v_call: TRBV24-1
j_call: TRBJ1-1
cdr3_aa: CATSDSRDTPEAFF
cdr3_nt: TGTGCCACCAGTGACTCCCGGGACACACCTGAAGCTTTCTTT

d_call: NA
cdr3_length: 17
clone_size: NA
v_call: TRBV27
j_call: TRBJ2-6
cdr3_aa: CASSLQTRTLGANVLTF
cdr3_nt: TGTGCCAGCAGTTTACAGACAAGGACTCTGGGTGCCAACGTCCTGACTTTC

d_call: NA
cdr3_length: 17
clone_size: NA
v_call: TRBV9
j_call: TRBJ2-2
cdr3_aa: CASSVAVGLRGDGELFF
cdr3_nt: TGTGCCAGCAGCGTTGCGGTTGGCCTGCGAGGAGACGGGGAGCTGTTTTTT

d_call: NA
cdr3_length: 11
clone_size: NA
v_call: TRBV28
j_call: TRBJ2-7
cdr3_aa: CASAAPYEQYF
cdr3_nt: TGTGCCAGCGCGGCGCCCTACGAGCAGTACTTC

d_call: TRBD2
cdr3_length: 15
clone_size: NA
v_call: TRBV5-1
j_call: TRBJ2-7
cdr3_aa: CASSLAVAGVGEQYF
cdr3_nt: TGCGCCAGCAGCTTGGCGGTAGCGGGAGTGGGAGAGCAGTACTTC

d_call: TRBD1
cdr3_length: 14
clone_size: NA
v_call: TRBV3-1/TRBV3-2
j_call: TRBJ2-4
cdr3_aa: CASSQFDRVNIQYF
cdr3_nt: TGTGCCAGCAGCCAATTCGACAGGGTTAACATTCAGTACTTC

d_call: TRBD1
cdr3_length: 15
clone_size: NA
v_call: TRBV6-4
j_call: TRBJ1-6
cdr3_aa: CASSDSSGGNSPLHF
cdr3_nt: TGTGCCAGCAGTGACTCGTCAGGGGGAAATTCACCCCTCCACTTT

d_call: TRBD1
cdr3_length: 16
clone_size: NA
v_call: TRBV27
j_call: TRBJ1-3
cdr3_aa: CASSLAGQGSGNTIYF
cdr3_nt: TGTGCCAGCAGTTTGGCAGGACAGGGCTCTGGAAACACCATATATTTT

d_call: NA
cdr3_length: 18
clone_size: NA
v_call: TRBV14
j_call: TRBJ2-1
cdr3_aa: CASSHPRGGAGTYNEQFF
cdr3_nt: TGTGCCAGCAGCCACCCCCGAGGGGGGGCGGGGACCTACAATGAGCAGTTCTTC

d_call: NA
cdr3_length: 14
clone_size: NA
v_call: TRBV6-5
j_call: TRBJ2-7
cdr3_aa: CASSLRGEGDEQYF
cdr3_nt: TGTGCCAGCAGTCTAAGGGGAGAGGGGGACGAGCAGTACTTC

d_call: NA
cdr3_length: 14
clone_size: NA
v_call: TRBV9
j_call: TRBJ1-6
cdr3_aa: CASSETHRDAPLHF
cdr3_nt: TGTGCCAGCAGCGAAACACACAGGGATGCACCCCTCCACTTT

d_call: NA
cdr3_length: 13
clone_size: NA
v_call: TRBV7-9
j_call: TRBJ2-7
cdr3_aa: CASSATTPSEQYF
cdr3_nt: TGTGCCAGCTCCGCTACTACTCCCTCCGAGCAGTACTTC

d_call: NA
cdr3_length: 14
clone_size: NA
v_call: TRBV9
j_call: TRBJ2-7
cdr3_aa: CASSSYSSSYEQYF
cdr3_nt: TGTGCCAGCAGCTCGTACAGCAGCTCCTACGAGCAGTACTTC

d_call: TRBD1
cdr3_length: 15
clone_size: NA
v_call: TRBV28
j_call: TRBJ2-7
cdr3_aa: CASSHTGQGSYEQYF
cdr3_nt: TGTGCCAGCAGTCACACGGGACAGGGCTCCTACGAGCAGTACTTC

d_call: TRBD1
cdr3_length: 15
clone_size: once
v_call: TRBV2
j_call: TRBJ1-1
cdr3_aa: CASSWDRGRGTEAFF
cdr3_nt: TGTGCCAGCAGCTGGGACAGGGGGCGGGGAACTGAAGCTTTCTTT

d_call: TRBD1
cdr3_length: 14
clone_size: NA
v_call: TRBV5-8
j_call: TRBJ1-4
cdr3_aa: CASSFDRANEKLFF
cdr3_nt: TGTGCCAGCAGTTTCGACAGGGCTAATGAAAAACTGTTTTTT

d_call: TRBD1
cdr3_length: 16
clone_size: NA
v_call: TRBV14
j_call: TRBJ2-6
cdr3_aa: CASSPSGGTGANVLTF
cdr3_nt: TGTGCCAGCAGCCCCTCAGGGGGCACTGGGGCCAACGTCCTGACTTTC

d_call: NA
cdr3_length: 13
clone_size: NA
v_call: TRBV12-3/TRBV12-4
j_call: TRBJ1-5
cdr3_aa: CASSLSSNQPQHF
cdr3_nt: TGTGCCAGCTCCCTTTCTAGCAATCAGCCCCAGCATTTT

d_call: TRBD1
cdr3_length: 15
clone_size: NA
v_call: TRBV3-1/TRBV3-2
j_call: TRBJ1-3
cdr3_aa: CASSRTGGNGNTIYF
cdr3_nt: TGTGCCAGCAGCCGGACAGGGGGTAATGGAAACACCATATATTTT

d_call: NA
cdr3_length: 13
clone_size: NA
v_call: TRBV12-3/TRBV12-4
j_call: TRBJ1-1
cdr3_aa: CASSLNGAPEAFF
cdr3_nt: TGTGCCAGCAGTTTGAATGGGGCCCCTGAAGCTTTCTTT

d_call: TRBD1
cdr3_length: 15
clone_size: NA
v_call: TRBV6-6
j_call: TRBJ1-2
cdr3_aa: CASSYLDRGSSGYTF
cdr3_nt: TGTGCCAGCAGTTATTTGGACAGGGGTTCCAGTGGCTACACCTTC

d_call: TRBD2
cdr3_length: 15
clone_size: NA
v_call: TRBV5-4
j_call: TRBJ2-2
cdr3_aa: CASSFIGTRTGELFF
cdr3_nt: TGTGCCAGCAGTTTCATCGGGACTAGGACCGGGGAGCTGTTTTTT

d_call: NA
cdr3_length: 14
clone_size: NA
v_call: TRBV7-3
j_call: TRBJ1-1
cdr3_aa: CASSISGVGTEAFF
cdr3_nt: TGTGCCAGCAGCATTTCAGGGGTTGGCACTGAAGCTTTCTTT

d_call: TRBD1
cdr3_length: 16
clone_size: NA
v_call: TRBV5-1
j_call: TRBJ1-3
cdr3_aa: CASSLDRGNSGNTIYF
cdr3_nt: TGCGCCAGCAGCTTGGACAGGGGCAACTCTGGAAACACCATATATTTT

d_call: TRBD2
cdr3_length: 14
clone_size: NA
v_call: TRBV30
j_call: TRBJ2-5
cdr3_aa: CAWSVASGGLTQYF
cdr3_nt: TGTGCCTGGAGTGTCGCTAGCGGGGGGTTGACCCAGTACTTC

d_call: TRBD2
cdr3_length: 15
clone_size: NA
v_call: TRBV19
j_call: TRBJ2-1
cdr3_aa: CASSAKTSGSDEQFF
cdr3_nt: TGTGCCAGTAGTGCCAAGACTAGCGGGAGCGATGAGCAGTTCTTC

d_call: TRBD1
cdr3_length: 15
clone_size: NA
v_call: TRBV9
j_call: TRBJ1-6
cdr3_aa: CASSVGTASNSPLHF
cdr3_nt: TGTGCCAGCAGCGTCGGGACAGCCTCCAATTCACCCCTCCACTTT

d_call: TRBD2
cdr3_length: 14
clone_size: NA
v_call: TRBV2
j_call: TRBJ2-2
cdr3_aa: CASRTSGITGELFF
cdr3_nt: TGTGCCAGCCGGACTAGCGGAATTACCGGGGAGCTGTTTTTT

d_call: NA
cdr3_length: 15
clone_size: few
v_call: TRBV7-3
j_call: TRBJ2-1
cdr3_aa: CASSLIGLSYNEQFF
cdr3_nt: TGTGCCAGCAGCTTAATTGGACTTTCCTACAATGAGCAGTTCTTC

d_call: NA
cdr3_length: 16
clone_size: NA
v_call: TRBV11-2
j_call: TRBJ2-4
cdr3_aa: CASSPRLVLGKNIQYF
cdr3_nt: TGTGCCAGCAGCCCCCGACTAGTTTTGGGCAAAAACATTCAGTACTTC

d_call: TRBD1
cdr3_length: 14
clone_size: once
v_call: TRBV9
j_call: TRBJ2-7
cdr3_aa: CASSPTGQGYEQYF
cdr3_nt: TGTGCCAGCAGCCCAACCGGACAGGGCTACGAGCAGTACTTC

d_call: NA
cdr3_length: 17
clone_size: NA
v_call: TRBV18
j_call: TRBJ2-7
cdr3_aa: CASSPPTGPRGVHEQYF
cdr3_nt: TGTGCCAGCTCACCACCCACCGGACCCCGGGGAGTCCACGAGCAGTACTTC

d_call: NA
cdr3_length: 13
clone_size: NA
v_call: TRBV6-5
j_call: TRBJ1-6
cdr3_aa: CASSYSTGSPLHF
cdr3_nt: TGTGCCAGCAGTTACTCTACGGGGTCACCCCTCCACTTT

d_call: TRBD1
cdr3_length: 16
clone_size: NA
v_call: TRBV28
j_call: TRBJ1-1
cdr3_aa: CASSSIRDRENTEAFF
cdr3_nt: TGTGCCAGCAGTTCCATAAGGGACAGAGAGAACACTGAAGCTTTCTTT

d_call: TRBD2
cdr3_length: 16
clone_size: NA
v_call: TRBV11-2
j_call: TRBJ2-3
cdr3_aa: CASSLRTSGRPDTQYF
cdr3_nt: TGTGCCAGCAGCCTCCGGACTAGCGGGAGACCAGATACGCAGTATTTT

d_call: NA
cdr3_length: 14
clone_size: NA
v_call: TRBV7-2
j_call: TRBJ2-7
cdr3_aa: CASSGQFFSYEQYF
cdr3_nt: TGTGCCAGCAGTGGACAGTTCTTCTCCTACGAGCAGTACTTC